A selection of T cell receptor beta chains follows, all from one sample in a study of blood T cell repertoires in COVID-19. Generated by immunoSEQ multiplex PCR, the TCRdb table keeps only in-frame clones and is missing some. Altogether 130,000 to 150,000 clones are present, 84% being singletons, with the ten largest covering around 5.5%. Sequencing used PBMCs or T cells enriched from blood (not recorded which). These receptors were taken from a man aged 35 to 55 with acute COVID-19. CDR3s include the opening cysteine and the closing phenylalanine or tryptophan. The D gene is left open where the match is weak. Some rows mark clone size as missing; the rest say once, few, many or name a class of expanded clone.

D gene: NA
clone size: NA
V gene: TRBV19
J gene: TRBJ1-3
CDR3 protein: CASSIDRAGASSGNTIYF
CDR3 DNA: TGTGCCAGTAGTATAGATCGCGCAGGGGCGAGCTCTGGAAACACCATATATTTT

D gene: TRBD1
clone size: NA
V gene: TRBV4-1
J gene: TRBJ2-3
CDR3 protein: CASSHLPGQGALTDTQYF
CDR3 DNA: TGCGCCAGCAGCCATTTACCGGGACAGGGGGCTCTGACTGATACGCAGTATTTT

D gene: NA
clone size: once
V gene: TRBV24-1
J gene: TRBJ2-2
CDR3 protein: CATSESYSTGELFF
CDR3 DNA: TGTGCCACCAGCGAATCCTATTCCACCGGGGAGCTGTTTTTT

D gene: NA
clone size: once
V gene: TRBV2
J gene: TRBJ2-3
CDR3 protein: CASSEGQAKDTQYF
CDR3 DNA: TGTGCCAGCAGTGAAGGACAGGCCAAAGATACGCAGTATTTT

D gene: NA
clone size: NA
V gene: TRBV11-2
J gene: TRBJ2-7
CDR3 protein: CASSGRGTRIHNEQYF
CDR3 DNA: TGTGCCAGCAGTGGGCGGGGAACAAGGATACATAACGAGCAGTACTTC

D gene: TRBD1
clone size: NA
V gene: TRBV7-6
J gene: TRBJ2-6
CDR3 protein: CASSPRQGFNSGANVLTF
CDR3 DNA: TGTGCCAGCAGCCCGAGACAGGGGTTTAACTCTGGGGCCAACGTCCTGACTTTC

D gene: NA
clone size: NA
V gene: TRBV3-1/TRBV3-2
J gene: TRBJ1-4
CDR3 protein: CASSQVPGNEKLFF
CDR3 DNA: TGTGCCAGCAGCCAAGTACCGGGTAATGAAAAACTGTTTTTT

D gene: NA
clone size: NA
V gene: TRBV27
J gene: TRBJ2-2
CDR3 protein: CASSWQHPNTGELFF
CDR3 DNA: TGTGCCAGCAGTTGGCAACATCCGAACACCGGGGAGCTGTTTTTT

D gene: TRBD1
clone size: NA
V gene: TRBV2
J gene: TRBJ1-4
CDR3 protein: CASSKTGGSNEKLFF
CDR3 DNA: TGTGCCAGCAGTAAAACAGGGGGCTCAAATGAAAAACTGTTTTTT

D gene: TRBD1
clone size: NA
V gene: TRBV5-4
J gene: TRBJ2-5
CDR3 protein: CASSPTGWAQETQYF
CDR3 DNA: TGTGCCAGCAGCCCGACAGGGTGGGCGCAAGAGACCCAGTACTTC

D gene: TRBD1
clone size: NA
V gene: TRBV7-2
J gene: TRBJ1-1
CDR3 protein: CASSYGQEGAEAFF
CDR3 DNA: TGTGCCAGCAGTTACGGACAGGAGGGGGCTGAAGCTTTCTTT

D gene: NA
clone size: few
V gene: TRBV11-3
J gene: TRBJ2-1
CDR3 protein: CASSLGRLSSYNEQFF
CDR3 DNA: TGTGCCAGCAGCTTAGGCAGGTTAAGCTCCTACAATGAGCAGTTCTTC

D gene: NA
clone size: NA
V gene: TRBV7-9
J gene: TRBJ1-2
CDR3 protein: CASSPTGTYTHYGYTF
CDR3 DNA: TGTGCCAGCAGCCCCACGGGGACATATACCCACTATGGCTACACCTTC

D gene: NA
clone size: NA
V gene: TRBV5-1
J gene: TRBJ1-6
CDR3 protein: CASSSTGRSYNSPLHF
CDR3 DNA: TGCGCCAGCAGCTCGACAGGTCGCTCCTATAATTCACCCCTCCACTTT

D gene: NA
clone size: NA
V gene: TRBV6-5
J gene: TRBJ2-7
CDR3 protein: CASSYSQEGVYEQYF
CDR3 DNA: TGTGCCAGCAGTTACTCGCAAGAGGGTGTCTACGAGCAGTACTTC

D gene: TRBD1
clone size: NA
V gene: TRBV10-1
J gene: TRBJ2-7
CDR3 protein: CASSDGGGQGASEQYF
CDR3 DNA: TGCGCCAGCAGTGACGGTGGTGGACAGGGGGCGTCCGAGCAGTACTTC